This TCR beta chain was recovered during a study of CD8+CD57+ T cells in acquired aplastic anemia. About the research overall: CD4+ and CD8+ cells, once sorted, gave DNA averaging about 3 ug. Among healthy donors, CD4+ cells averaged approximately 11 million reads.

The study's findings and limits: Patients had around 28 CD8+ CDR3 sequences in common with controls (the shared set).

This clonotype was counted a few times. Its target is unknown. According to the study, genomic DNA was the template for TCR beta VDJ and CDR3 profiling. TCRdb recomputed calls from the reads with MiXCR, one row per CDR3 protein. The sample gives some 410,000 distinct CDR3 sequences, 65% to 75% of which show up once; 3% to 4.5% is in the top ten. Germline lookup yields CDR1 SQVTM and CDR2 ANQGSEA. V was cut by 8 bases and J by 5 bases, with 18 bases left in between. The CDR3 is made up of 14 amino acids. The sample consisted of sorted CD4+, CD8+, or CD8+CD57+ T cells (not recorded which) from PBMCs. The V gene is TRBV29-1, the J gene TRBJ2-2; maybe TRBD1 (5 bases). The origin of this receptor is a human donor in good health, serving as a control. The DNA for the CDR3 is TGCAGCTTCTCAGACAAAGGGGATACCGGGGAGCTGTTTTTT. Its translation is CSFSDKGDTGELFF.